The 19 T cell receptor beta chains listed next were all sequenced from one sample in a study of blood T cell repertoires in COVID-19. Using immunoSEQ multiplex PCR, the repertoire was profiled, and TCRdb retains in-frame clones only, with some absent. Here the sample spans over 45,000 clones, 73% being singletons. Sequences were obtained from peripheral blood. These receptors all come from a woman in her forties or fifties with active or convalescent COVID-19.

The chain joins TRBV5-1 to TRBJ1-1, with TRBD1 as a possible D gene (6 bases). The V end lost 4 bases, the J end lost 10 bases, and 20 bases lay between the germline ends. Germline CDR1 SGHRS, CDR2 YFSETQ. This CDR3 contains 14 residues. The CDR3 coding sequence is TGCGCCAGCAGCCCGGACAGTGCCGTTTTAGGAGCTTTCTTT. Its translation is CASSPDSAVLGAFF.

This rearrangement joins TRBV3-1 (or the pseudogene TRBV3-2) to TRBJ2-7, with 9 bases lining up with TRBD2. The CDR3 contains 17 residues. Per the germline V gene, CDR1 is LGHDT and CDR2 is YNNKEL (reference sequence). Unmatched junction bases numbered 8, after V lost 1 base and J lost 1 base. The CDR3 nucleotides read TGTGCCAGCAGCCAAGCAAAGCGGGAGGTATTATCCTACGAGCAGTACTTC. Translated: CASSQAKREVLSYEQYF.

The chain has TRBV28 and TRBJ1-2; D is ambiguous. This CDR3 region has 12 residues. In germline, CDR1 is MDHEN, CDR2 SYDVKM. Deletions cut 7 bases from V and 2 bases from J, with 8 bases between. CDR3 protein: CASNAENYGYTF. In nucleotides, the CDR3 is TGTGCCAGCAATGCAGAAAACTATGGCTACACCTTC.

On this clone itself: This CDR3 is also generated by other DNA sequences in the sample. The gene calls are TRBV29-1 and TRBJ2-7; a possible D gene is TRBD2 (5 bases). The CDR3 spans 12 residues. Germline CDR1 reads SQVTM; CDR2 reads ANQGSEA. V was shortened by 3 bases and J by 7 bases, with 13 bases between the two germline ends. CDR3 nucleotide sequence: TGCAGCGTTGATTTGCGGGCTGGGGAGCAGTACTTC. As protein: CSVDLRAGEQYF.

V usage is TRBV13 and J usage is TRBJ2-7; D might be TRBD1 (6 bases). V was cut by 5 bases and J by 2 bases, with 16 bases left in between. There are 15 residues in the CDR3. Per the germline V gene, CDR1 is PRHDT and CDR2 is FYEKMQ (reference sequence). The CDR3 DNA sequence: TGTGCCAGCAGCCTCCTGACCGGGACAACCTACGAGCAGTACTTC. Residues: CASSLLTGTTYEQYF.

V usage is TRBV15 and J usage is TRBJ2-1; tentatively, D is TRBD2 (5 bases). Germline loops: CDR1 LNHNV, CDR2 YYDKDF (reference sequence). V was trimmed by 0 bases and J by 7 bases, leaving 13 bases between them. There are 15 residues in the CDR3. The CDR3 DNA reads TGTGCCACCAGCAGAGATAGCGAGGGCGTGAATGAGCAGTTCTTC. Translated: CATSRDSEGVNEQFF.

This chain links TRBV10-3 with TRBJ1-4; D possibly corresponds to TRBD1 (6 bases). Germline CDR1 reads ENHRY; CDR2 reads SYGVKD. V lost 0 bases and J 5 bases, leaving 13 bases between the germline ends. This CDR3 has 16 amino acids. The CDR3 region is CAISESNPTGNEKLFF. The CDR3 nucleotides are TGTGCCATCAGTGAGTCAAATCCGACAGGAAATGAAAAACTGTTTTTT.

The chain uses TRBV5-1 and TRBJ2-7, with 12 nucleotides matching TRBD2. The CDR3 has 14 amino acids. V dropped 3 bases and J dropped 3; count of bases not matched to a gene: 1. Germline V lookup: CDR1 SGHRS, CDR2 YFSETQ. For the CDR3, the DNA is TGCGCCAGCAGCTCGACTAGCGGGAGCTACGAGCAGTACTTC. Translating gives CASSSTSGSYEQYF.

This clone was recorded only once. The chain recombines TRBV27 with TRBJ2-1, with 9 bases matching TRBD2. Germline CDR1 reads MNHEY; CDR2 reads SMNVEV (reference sequence). J gave up 9 bases and V 5 bases, and 14 bases lay outside the gene matches. The CDR3 extends over 16 amino acids. For the CDR3, the DNA is TGTGCCAGCAGTACCATAGGGGCGGGAGGGCCAGGTGAGCAGTTCTTC. Encoded protein: CASSTIGAGGPGEQFF.

The chain uses TRBV4-1 and TRBJ1-1; 8 bases align to TRBD1. The germline V gene has CDR1 MGHRA and CDR2 YSYEKL. V dropped 4 bases and J dropped 7; count of bases not matched to a gene: 2. The CDR3 has 12 residues. The CDR3 reads CASSPQGVEAFF. The CDR3 DNA reads as TGCGCCAGCAGCCCACAGGGGGTTGAAGCTTTCTTT.

The chain combines TRBV5-1 with TRBJ2-2; 7 nucleotides match TRBD1. The CDR3 extends over 15 amino acids. V shed 0 bases and J 1 base; nucleotides not matched to a gene: 0. Looked up from germline, CDR1 is SGHRS and CDR2 is YFSETQ. DNA for the CDR3: TGCGCCAGCAGCTTGGGACAGGGGAACACCGGGGAGCTGTTTTTT. Amino acid sequence: CASSLGQGNTGELFF.

This rearrangement joins TRBV27 to TRBJ2-1, with D perhaps matching TRBD1 (6 bases). The germline V gene has CDR1 MNHEY and CDR2 SMNVEV (reference sequence). The length of the CDR3 is 16 residues. V was clipped by 5 bases and J by 0 bases, with 14 bases between them. Here the CDR3 reads CASSSRTARSYNEQFF. In nucleotides, the CDR3 is TGTGCCAGCAGTAGCCGGACAGCCCGCTCCTACAATGAGCAGTTCTTC.

The rearrangement joins TRBV4-2 to TRBJ2-3; 7 bases agree with TRBD1. V trimming: 2 bases; J trimming: 7 bases; junction bases outside the gene matches: 3. This CDR3 region has 13 residues. Germline V CDR1 and CDR2: LGHNA, YNFKEQ. The CDR3 spells CASSQSGQHTQYF. The CDR3 nucleotides are TGTGCCAGCAGCCAATCGGGACAGCATACGCAGTATTTT.

The sample holds a few counts of this clone. The rearrangement links TRBV15 to TRBJ2-6, with TRBD2 as a possible D gene (6 bases). Trimming removed 8 bases at V and 0 bases at J, with 14 bases between. The CDR3 loop spans 16 amino acids. Germline values: CDR1 LNHNV, CDR2 YYDKDF (reference sequence). CDR3 nucleotides: TGTGCCACCGAATGGAGGGGACCCTCTGGGGCCAACGTCCTGACTTTC. It is translated as CATEWRGPSGANVLTF.

In DNA form, the CDR3 reads TGTGCCACCCGGTGGGGGGGAGGCAATCAGCCCCAGCATTTT. Protein product: CATRWGGGNQPQHF. The J gene is TRBJ1-5, the V gene TRBV2; TRBD1 is a possible D gene (5 bases). This CDR3 comprises 14 residues. Trimming removed 10 bases from V and 2 bases from J, with 15 bases in between. Germline-derived CDR1 and CDR2 are SNHLY and FYNNEI.

CDR3 DNA sequence: TGTGCCAGTAGTATATTTGCGGGAAGCTCCTACGAGCAGTACTTC. Its translation: CASSIFAGSSYEQYF. V and J are TRBV19 and TRBJ2-7; a weak D match, TRBD2 (6 bases). V lost 2 bases and J 0 bases, leaving 11 bases between the germline ends. CDR1 LNHDA and CDR2 SQIVND come from the germline V gene (reference sequence). The CDR3 has 15 residues.

This sequence joins TRBV2 and TRBJ2-3; D is undetermined. V was clipped by 3 bases and J by 4 bases, with 5 bases between them. Germline V gives CDR1 SNHLY, CDR2 FYNNEI. The CDR3 contains 12 residues. This CDR3 reads CASSESADTQYF. CDR3 bases: TGTGCCAGCAGTGAGTCGGCAGATACGCAGTATTTT.

This clone was observed a handful of times. The rearrangement joins TRBV28 to TRBJ2-2; TRBD1 agrees at 10 bases. This CDR3 has 16 residues. Germline V lookup: CDR1 MDHEN, CDR2 SYDVKM. V shed 5 bases, J shed 2 bases, and the junction held 5 bases outside the gene matches. CDR3 nucleotides: TGTGCCAGCAGTCTTGACAGGGGGCTAAACACCGGGGAGCTGTTTTTT. This codes for CASSLDRGLNTGELFF.

The chain employs TRBV6-4 and TRBJ2-1; 9 bases are shared with TRBD1. This CDR3 is built from 17 residues. V lost 8 bases, J lost 7 bases, and 18 bases stayed unmatched. Looked up from germline, CDR1 is MRHNA and CDR2 is SNTAGT. The CDR3, as DNA: TGTGCCAGCGGAGTTGCCCAGAGGGGACAGGGTTGTAATGAGCAGTTCTTC. Translated: CASGVAQRGQGCNEQFF.